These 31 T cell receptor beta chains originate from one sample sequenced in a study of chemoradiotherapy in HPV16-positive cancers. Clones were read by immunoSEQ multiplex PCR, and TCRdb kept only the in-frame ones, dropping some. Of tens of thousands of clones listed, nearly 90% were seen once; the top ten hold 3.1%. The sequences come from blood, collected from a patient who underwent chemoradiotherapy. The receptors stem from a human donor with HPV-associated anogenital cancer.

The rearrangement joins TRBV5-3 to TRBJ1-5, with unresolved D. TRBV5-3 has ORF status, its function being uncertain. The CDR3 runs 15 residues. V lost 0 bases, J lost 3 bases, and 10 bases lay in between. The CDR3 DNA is TGTGCCAGAAGCTTGGTCGGACGGATCAATCAGCCCCAGCATTTT. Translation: CARSLVGRINQPQHF.

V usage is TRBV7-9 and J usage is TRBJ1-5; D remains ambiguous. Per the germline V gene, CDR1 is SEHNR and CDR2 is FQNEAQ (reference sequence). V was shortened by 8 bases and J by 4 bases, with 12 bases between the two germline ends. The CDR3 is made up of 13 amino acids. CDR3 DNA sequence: TGTGCCAGCGCACGGACGGGGAATCAGCCCCAGCATTTT. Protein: CASARTGNQPQHF. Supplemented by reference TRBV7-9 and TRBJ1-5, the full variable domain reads DTGVSQNPRHKITKRGQNVTFRCDPISEHNRLYWYRQTLGQGPEFLTYFQNEAQLEKSRLLSDRFSAERPKGSFSTLEIQRTEQGDSAMYLCASARTGNQPQHFGDGTRLSIL.

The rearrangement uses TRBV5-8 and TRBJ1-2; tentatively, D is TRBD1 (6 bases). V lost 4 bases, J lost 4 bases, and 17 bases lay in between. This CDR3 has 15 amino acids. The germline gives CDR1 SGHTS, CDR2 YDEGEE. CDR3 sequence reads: CASSRGRQPGYGYTF. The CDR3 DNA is TGTGCCAGCAGCCGGGGGCGGCAACCCGGCTATGGCTACACCTTC.

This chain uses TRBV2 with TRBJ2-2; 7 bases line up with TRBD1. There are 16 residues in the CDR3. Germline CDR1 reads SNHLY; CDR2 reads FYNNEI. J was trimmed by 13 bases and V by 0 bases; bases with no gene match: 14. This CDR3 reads CASSEALGQERVGLFF. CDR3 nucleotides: TGTGCCAGCAGTGAAGCGCTTGGACAGGAACGTGTTGGGCTGTTTTTT.

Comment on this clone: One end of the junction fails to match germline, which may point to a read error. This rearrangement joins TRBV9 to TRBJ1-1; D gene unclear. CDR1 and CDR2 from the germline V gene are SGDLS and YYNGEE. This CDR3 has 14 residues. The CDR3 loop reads CASSPGILNTQAFF. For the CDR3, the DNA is TGTGCCAGCAGCCCCGGGATCCTGAACACTCAAGCTTTCTTT.

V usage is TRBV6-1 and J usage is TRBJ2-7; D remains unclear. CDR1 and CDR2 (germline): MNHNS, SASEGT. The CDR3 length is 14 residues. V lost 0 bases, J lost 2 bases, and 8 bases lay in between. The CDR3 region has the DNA TGTGCCAGCAGTGAAGCTATGGTCGCCTACGAGCAGTACTTC. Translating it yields CASSEAMVAYEQYF.

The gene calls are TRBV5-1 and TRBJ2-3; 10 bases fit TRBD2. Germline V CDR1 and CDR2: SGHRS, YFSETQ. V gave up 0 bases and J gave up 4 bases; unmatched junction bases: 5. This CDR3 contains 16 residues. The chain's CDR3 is CASSLELAGVPDTQYF. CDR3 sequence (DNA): TGCGCCAGCAGCTTGGAGCTAGCGGGAGTTCCAGATACGCAGTATTTT. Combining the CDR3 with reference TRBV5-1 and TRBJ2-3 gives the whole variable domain KAGVTQTPRYLIKTRGQQVTLSCSPISGHRSVSWYQQTPGQGLQFLFEYFSETQRNKGNFPGRFSGRQFSNSRSEMNVSTLELGDSALYLCASSLELAGVPDTQYFGPGTRLTVL.

The CDR3 reads CASSSFGGNEQFF. In DNA, the CDR3 is TGTGCCAGCAGCTCCTTCGGGGGGAATGAGCAGTTCTTC. This chain links TRBV9 with TRBJ2-1; 7 nucleotides align to TRBD2. Per the germline V gene, CDR1 is SGDLS and CDR2 is YYNGEE. The CDR3 consists of 13 residues. V trimming: 4 bases; J trimming: 7 bases; junction bases outside the gene matches: 5.

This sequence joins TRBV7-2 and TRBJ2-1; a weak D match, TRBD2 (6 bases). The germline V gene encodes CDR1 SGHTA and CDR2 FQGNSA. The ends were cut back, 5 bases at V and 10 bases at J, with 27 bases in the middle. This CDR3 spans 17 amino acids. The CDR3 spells CASSPSRVGTGVYEQFF. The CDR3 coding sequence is TGTGCCAGCAGCCCAAGCCGCGTTGGGACTGGGGTTTACGAGCAGTTCTTC.

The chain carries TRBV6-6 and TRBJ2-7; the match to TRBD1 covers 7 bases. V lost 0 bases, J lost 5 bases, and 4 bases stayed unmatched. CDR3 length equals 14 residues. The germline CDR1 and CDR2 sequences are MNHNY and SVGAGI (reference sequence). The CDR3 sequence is CASSYSRGLNEQYF. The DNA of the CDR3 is TGTGCCAGCAGTTACTCTAGGGGGCTCAACGAGCAGTACTTC.

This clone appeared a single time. Here the CDR3 reads CASSVRPGNEQFF. The CDR3 DNA reads as TGTGCCAGCAGCGTTCGACCCGGCAATGAGCAGTTCTTC. The chain combines TRBV9 with TRBJ2-1; D remains ambiguous. V dropped 2 bases and J dropped 6 bases, with 9 bases sitting between them. The CDR3 sequence is 13 residues long. In germline, CDR1 is SGDLS, CDR2 YYNGEE.

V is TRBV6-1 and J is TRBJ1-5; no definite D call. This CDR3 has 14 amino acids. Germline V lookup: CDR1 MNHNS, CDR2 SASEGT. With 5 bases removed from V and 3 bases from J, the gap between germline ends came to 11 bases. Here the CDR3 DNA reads TGTGCCAGCAGTCTCGGTCCCTCCAATCAGCCCCAGCATTTT. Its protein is CASSLGPSNQPQHF.

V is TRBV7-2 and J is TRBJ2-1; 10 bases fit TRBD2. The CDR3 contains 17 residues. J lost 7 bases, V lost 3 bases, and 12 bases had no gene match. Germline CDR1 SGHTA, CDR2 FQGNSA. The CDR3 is CASSFLLSGRAQNEQFF. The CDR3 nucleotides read TGTGCCAGCAGCTTTCTTTTAAGCGGGAGGGCCCAAAATGAGCAGTTCTTC.

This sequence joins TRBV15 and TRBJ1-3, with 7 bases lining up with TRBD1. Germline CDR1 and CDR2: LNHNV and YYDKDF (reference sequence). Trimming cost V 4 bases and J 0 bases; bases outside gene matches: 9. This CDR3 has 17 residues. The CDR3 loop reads CATSTPIGTVSGNTIYF. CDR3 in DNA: TGTGCCACCAGCACTCCCATAGGGACAGTCTCTGGAAACACCATATATTTT.

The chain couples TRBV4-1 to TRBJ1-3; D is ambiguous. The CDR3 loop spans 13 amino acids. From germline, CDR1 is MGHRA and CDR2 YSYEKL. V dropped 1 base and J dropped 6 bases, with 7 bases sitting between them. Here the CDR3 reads CASSQVLENTIYF. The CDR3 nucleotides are TGCGCCAGCAGCCAAGTTCTAGAAAACACCATATATTTT.

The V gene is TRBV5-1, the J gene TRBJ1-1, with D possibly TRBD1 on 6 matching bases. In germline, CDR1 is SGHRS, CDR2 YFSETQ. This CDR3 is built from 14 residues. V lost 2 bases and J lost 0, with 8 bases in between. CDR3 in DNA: TGCGCCAGCAGCTTCGGACAGTTGAACACTGAAGCTTTCTTT. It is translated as CASSFGQLNTEAFF.

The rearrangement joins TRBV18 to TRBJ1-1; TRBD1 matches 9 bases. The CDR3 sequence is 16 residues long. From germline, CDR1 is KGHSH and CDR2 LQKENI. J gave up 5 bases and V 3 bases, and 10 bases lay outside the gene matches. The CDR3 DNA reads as TGTGCCAGCTCACCCGCGGGACAGGGAATAGGTACTGAAGCTTTCTTT. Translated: CASSPAGQGIGTEAFF.

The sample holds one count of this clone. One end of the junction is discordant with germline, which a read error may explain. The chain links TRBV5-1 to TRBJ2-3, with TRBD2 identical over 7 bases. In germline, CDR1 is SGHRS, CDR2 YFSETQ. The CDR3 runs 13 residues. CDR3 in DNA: TGCGCCAGCAGCCCCGGGACTACAGATACGCAGTGTTTT. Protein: CASSPGTTDTQCF.

The CDR3 is CASSLGGKNTGELFF. CDR3 DNA: TGTGCCAGCAGCTTAGGGGGCAAGAACACCGGGGAGCTGTTTTTT. The chain recombines TRBV7-2 with TRBJ2-2, with D maybe TRBD1 (5 bases). With 1 base removed from V and 1 base from J, the gap between germline ends came to 7 bases. CDR1 is SGHTA and CDR2 is FQGNSA in the germline V gene. CDR3 size: 15 residues.

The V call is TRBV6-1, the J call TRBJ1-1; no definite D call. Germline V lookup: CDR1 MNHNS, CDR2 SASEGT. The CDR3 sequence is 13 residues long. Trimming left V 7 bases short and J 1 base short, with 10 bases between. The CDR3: CASNEGTNTEAFF. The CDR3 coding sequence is TGTGCCAGCAACGAGGGAACGAACACTGAAGCTTTCTTT.

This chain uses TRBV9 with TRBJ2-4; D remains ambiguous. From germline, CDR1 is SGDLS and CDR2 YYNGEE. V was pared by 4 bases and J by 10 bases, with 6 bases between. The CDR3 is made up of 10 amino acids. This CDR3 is CASSPSIQYF. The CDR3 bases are TGTGCCAGCAGCCCCAGTATTCAGTACTTC. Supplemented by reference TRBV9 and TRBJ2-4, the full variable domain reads DSGVTQTPKHLITATGQRVTLRCSPRSGDLSVYWYQQSLDQGLQFLIQYYNGEERAKGNILERFSAQQFPDLHSELNLSSLELGDSALYFCASSPSIQYFGAGTRLSVL.

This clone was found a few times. The CDR3 sequence is CAIRAAEPTDTQYF. In nucleotides, the CDR3 is TGTGCCATCAGAGCAGCGGAACCCACAGATACGCAGTATTTT. J is TRBJ2-3 and V is TRBV10-3, with D tentatively TRBD2 (5 bases). CDR3 length: 14 amino acids. CDR1 is ENHRY and CDR2 is SYGVKD in the germline V gene. Deletions cut 6 bases from V and 2 bases from J, with 12 bases between.

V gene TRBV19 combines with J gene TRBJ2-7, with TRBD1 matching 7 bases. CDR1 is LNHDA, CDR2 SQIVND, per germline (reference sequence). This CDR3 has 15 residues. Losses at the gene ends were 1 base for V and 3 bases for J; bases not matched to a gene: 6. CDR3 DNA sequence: TGTGCCAGTAGTATAGTGTCACAGGGGATCTACGAGCAGTACTTC. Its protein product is CASSIVSQGIYEQYF.

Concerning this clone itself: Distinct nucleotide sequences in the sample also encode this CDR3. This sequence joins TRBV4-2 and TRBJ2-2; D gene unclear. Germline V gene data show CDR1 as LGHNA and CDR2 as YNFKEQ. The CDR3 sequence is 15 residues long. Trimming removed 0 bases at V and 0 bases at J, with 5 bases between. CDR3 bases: TGTGCCAGCAGCCAAGAGGCTACGAACACCGGGGAGCTGTTTTTT. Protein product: CASSQEATNTGELFF.

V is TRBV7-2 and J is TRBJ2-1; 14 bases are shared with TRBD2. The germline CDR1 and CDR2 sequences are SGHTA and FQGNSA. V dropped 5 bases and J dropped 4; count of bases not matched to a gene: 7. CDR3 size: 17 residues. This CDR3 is CASSPRLAGGIYNEQFF. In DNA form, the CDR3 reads TGTGCCAGCAGCCCGCGACTAGCGGGAGGGATTTACAATGAGCAGTTCTTC.

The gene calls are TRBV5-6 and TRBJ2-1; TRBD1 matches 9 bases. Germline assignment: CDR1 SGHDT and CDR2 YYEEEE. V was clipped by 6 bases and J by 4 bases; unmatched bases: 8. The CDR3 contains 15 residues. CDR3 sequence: CASTPGDREYNEQFF. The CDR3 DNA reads TGTGCCAGCACCCCTGGGGACAGGGAGTACAATGAGCAGTTCTTC.

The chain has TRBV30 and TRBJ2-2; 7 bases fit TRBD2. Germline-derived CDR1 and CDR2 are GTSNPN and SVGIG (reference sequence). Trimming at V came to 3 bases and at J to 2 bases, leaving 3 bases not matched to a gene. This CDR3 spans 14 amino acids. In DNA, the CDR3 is TGTGCCTGGAGGGCGGGAGCAAACACCGGGGAGCTGTTTTTT. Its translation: CAWRAGANTGELFF.

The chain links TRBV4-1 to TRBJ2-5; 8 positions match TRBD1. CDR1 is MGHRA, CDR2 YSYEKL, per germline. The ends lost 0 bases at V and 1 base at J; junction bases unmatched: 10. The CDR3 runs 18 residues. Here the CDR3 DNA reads TGCGCCAGCAGCCAAGAGACGCAGGGGGCGCCCGTCCAAGAGACCCAGTACTTC. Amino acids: CASSQETQGAPVQETQYF.

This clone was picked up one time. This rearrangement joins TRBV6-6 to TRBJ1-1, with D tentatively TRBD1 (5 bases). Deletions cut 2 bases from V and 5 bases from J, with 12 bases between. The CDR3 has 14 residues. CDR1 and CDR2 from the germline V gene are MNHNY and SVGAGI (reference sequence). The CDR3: CASSYHGGGTEAFF. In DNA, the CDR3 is TGTGCCAGCAGTTACCACGGGGGAGGGACTGAAGCTTTCTTT.

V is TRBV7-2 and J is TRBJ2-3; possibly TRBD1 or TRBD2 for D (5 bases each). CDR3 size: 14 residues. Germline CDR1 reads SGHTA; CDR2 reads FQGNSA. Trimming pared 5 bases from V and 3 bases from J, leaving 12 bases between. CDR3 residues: CASSESGGTDTQYF. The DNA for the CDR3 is TGTGCCAGCAGCGAGTCTGGGGGAACAGATACGCAGTATTTT.

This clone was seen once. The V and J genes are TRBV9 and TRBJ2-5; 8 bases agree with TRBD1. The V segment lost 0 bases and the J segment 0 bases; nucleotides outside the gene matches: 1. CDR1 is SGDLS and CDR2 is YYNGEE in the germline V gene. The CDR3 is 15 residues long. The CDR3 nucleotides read TGTGCCAGCAGCGTAGGGACAGGGAACCAAGAGACCCAGTACTTC. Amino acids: CASSVGTGNQETQYF.